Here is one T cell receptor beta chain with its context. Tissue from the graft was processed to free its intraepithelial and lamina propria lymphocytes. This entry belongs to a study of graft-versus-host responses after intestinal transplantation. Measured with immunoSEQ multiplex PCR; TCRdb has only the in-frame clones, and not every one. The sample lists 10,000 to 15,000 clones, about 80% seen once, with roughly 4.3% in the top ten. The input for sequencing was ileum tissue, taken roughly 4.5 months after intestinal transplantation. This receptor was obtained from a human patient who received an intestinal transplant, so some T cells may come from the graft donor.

The chain's CDR3 is CASSVLAGPTYEQYF. The CDR3 DNA is TGTGCCAGCAGCGTACTAGCGGGGCCTACCTACGAGCAGTACTTC. This chain joins TRBV9 and TRBJ2-7; 9 bases line up with TRBD2. V dropped 1 base and J dropped 2; count of bases not matched to a gene: 4. This CDR3 region has 15 residues. The germline V gene has CDR1 SGDLS and CDR2 YYNGEE.